A single T cell receptor (beta chain) is shown here with its context. Amplification of TCR beta CDR3 regions was performed using RNA transcripts as template. During a first-round RT-PCR of the TCR CDR3, the HTBI primer set was used. TCRdb reprocessed the multiplex PCR reads with MiXCR, giving one entry per CDR3 protein. The sample carries about 700,000 distinct CDR3 sequences, nearly 45% recorded once. This sample was included in a study of T cells in Graves' hyperthyroidism and ophthalmopathy. Germline-derived CDR1 and CDR2 are SGHTA and FQGNSA. There are 13 residues in the CDR3. Deletions cut 5 bases from V and 7 bases from J, with 11 bases between.

The sequenced sample consisted of peripheral blood or thyroid tissue (not recorded which). The chain uses TRBV7-2 and TRBJ2-2; D not resolved. The clonotype originates from an adult man with Graves' disease, either hyperthyroidism or ophthalmopathy (not recorded which). The CDR3 nucleotides are TGTGCCAGCAGCCCCATCATGAACGGGGAGCTGTTTTTT. Translated: CASSPIMNGELFF. Supplemented by reference TRBV7-2 and TRBJ2-2, the full variable domain reads GAGVSQSPSNKVTEKGKDVELRCDPISGHTALYWYRQSLGQGLEFLIYFQGNSAPDKSGLPSDRFSAERTGGSVSTLTIQRTQQEDSAVYLCASSPIMNGELFFGEGSRLTVL.